One and the same sample provided the 30 T cell receptor beta chains below, sequenced in a study of post-analysis software for immune sequencing data. cDNA libraries of TCR beta carried unique molecular identifiers. MiXCR, applied by TCRdb to the PCR reads, yields one record per CDR3 protein. The sample carries a few hundred thousand distinct CDR3 sequences, roughly 38% recorded once. General study findings and limits: Roughly five TRBV segments appeared more often in patients than in controls, and TRBV5-6, TRBV5-1 and TRBV20-1 were among these.

The antigens for these receptors are not known. The sequenced sample consisted of blood. Receptor source: a girl aged 10 to 17 with multiple sclerosis.

This rearrangement joins TRBV12-3 or TRBV12-4 to TRBJ1-3; no clear D gene. The CDR3 sequence is 16 residues long. V was clipped by 0 bases and J by 1 base, with 10 bases between them. CDR3 sequence (DNA): TGTGCCAGCAGTTTAGCGTCTGCCCTATCTGGAAACACCATATATTTT. Amino acids: CASSLASALSGNTIYF.

The V call is TRBV7-9, the J call TRBJ1-1; no clear D. The CDR3 spans 16 residues. Per the germline V gene, CDR1 is SEHNR and CDR2 is FQNEAQ (reference sequence). The V end was cut by 5 bases, the J end by 0 bases, with 16 bases between. The CDR3 DNA follows: TGTGCCAGCAGCCATGCGCGGAGAAGTCTGAACACTGAAGCTTTCTTT. This gives the protein CASSHARRSLNTEAFF.

The table lists this clonotype with a few counts. The chain has TRBV7-2 and TRBJ1-2, with D maybe TRBD1 (6 bases). There are 13 residues in the CDR3. Looked up from germline, CDR1 is SGHTA and CDR2 is FQGNSA. Deletions cut 3 bases from V and 7 bases from J, with 12 bases between. The CDR3 coding sequence is TGTGCCAGCAGCTTGACAGGCAACCGTGGCTACACCTTC. It codes for CASSLTGNRGYTF.

The chain uses TRBV28 and TRBJ1-6; no clear D. This CDR3 comprises 13 residues. Trimming removed 2 bases from V and 7 bases from J, with 6 bases in between. Germline V gene sequence: CDR1 MDHEN, CDR2 SYDVKM. CDR3 sequence reads: CASSLTGNSPLHF. CDR3 DNA sequence: TGTGCCAGCAGTTTAACGGGGAATTCACCCCTCCACTTT.

This clonotype was found a few times. The gene calls are TRBV20-1 and TRBJ2-3; 8 positions agree with TRBD2. The trim removed 4 bases at V and 1 base at J, leaving 7 bases unmatched. The CDR3 totals 15 residues. Germline V gene sequence: CDR1 DFQATT, CDR2 SNEGSKA (reference sequence). In nucleotides, the CDR3 is TGCAGTGCTACCTCTGGCGGGGGGCGCACAGATACGCAGTATTTT. Its translation: CSATSGGGRTDTQYF.

This clonotype was observed a handful of times. J is TRBJ2-1 and V is TRBV5-5; 7 bases agree with TRBD1. V shed 3 bases and J 7 bases; nucleotides not matched to a gene: 10. Germline V gene data show CDR1 as SGHKS and CDR2 as YYEKEE (reference sequence). There are 15 residues in the CDR3. This CDR3 is CASSWGQSLWNEQFF. The CDR3 bases are TGTGCCAGCAGCTGGGGACAGTCACTCTGGAATGAGCAGTTCTTC.

The rearrangement uses TRBV13 and TRBJ2-7, with D unclear. The CDR3 has 15 amino acids. Trimming left V 3 bases short and J 7 bases short, with 19 bases between. Germline lookup yields CDR1 PRHDT and CDR2 FYEKMQ (reference sequence). This CDR3 is CASSFQFPGHGEQYF. CDR3 nucleotides: TGTGCCAGCAGCTTTCAATTCCCCGGGCATGGAGAGCAGTACTTC. Full variable domain (remainder filled in from reference TRBV13 and TRBJ2-7): AAGVIQSPRHLIKEKRETATLKCYPIPRHDTVYWYQQGPGQDPQFLISFYEKMQSDKGSIPDRFSAQQFSDYHSELNMSSLELGDSALYFCASSFQFPGHGEQYFGPGTRLTVT.

This chain links TRBV9 with TRBJ1-1; D is undetermined. The CDR3 runs to 16 residues. Looked up from germline, CDR1 is SGDLS and CDR2 is YYNGEE. The germline V and J ends were trimmed by 0 bases and 6 bases, with 18 bases remaining between them. In nucleotides, the CDR3 is TGTGCCAGCAGCGTAGGAGTTGGGTCCTTCAGCCCTGAAGCTTTCTTT. As protein: CASSVGVGSFSPEAFF.

This clonotype came up once. V usage is TRBV24-1 and J usage is TRBJ2-1, with D possibly matching TRBD2 (7 bases). Trimming cost V 4 bases and J 6 bases, with 15 bases left between them. The germline V gene has CDR1 KGHDR and CDR2 SFDVKD. The CDR3 consists of 15 residues. The CDR3 spells CATSEVEGGSNEQFF. DNA of the CDR3: TGTGCCACCAGTGAAGTGGAGGGGGGGTCCAATGAGCAGTTCTTC.

This clonotype was found a few times. The rearrangement joins TRBV29-1 to TRBJ1-2; maybe TRBD1 (6 bases). The CDR3 is 13 residues long. Trimming removed 0 bases at V and 4 bases at J, with 9 bases between. Germline V lookup: CDR1 SQVTM, CDR2 ANQGSEA. The DNA of the CDR3 is TGCAGCGTTGAAGAAAGGGACACCTATGGCTACACCTTC. Its translation: CSVEERDTYGYTF.

The chain has TRBV4-2 and TRBJ1-6; D gene unclear. Germline V lookup: CDR1 LGHNA, CDR2 YNFKEQ. Trimming removed 3 bases at V and 10 bases at J, with 16 bases between. The CDR3 contains 15 residues. CDR3 DNA sequence: TGTGCCAGCAGCCACGAGTTACTGCTTCGATCACCCCTCCACTTT. As protein: CASSHELLLRSPLHF.

This clonotype came up a few times. The chain carries TRBV12-3 or TRBV12-4 and TRBJ2-5, with 11 bases that match TRBD2. The CDR3 is made up of 14 amino acids. The V gene end was trimmed by 1 base and the J gene end by 11 bases; junction bases not matched to a gene: 6. CDR3 protein: CASSLGVPSGGQYF. DNA of the CDR3: TGTGCCAGCAGTTTAGGAGTTCCTAGCGGGGGGCAGTACTTC.

V and J are TRBV12-3 or TRBV12-4 and TRBJ1-1; possibly TRBD1 for D (5 bases). The CDR3 consists of 15 residues. V gave up 1 base and J gave up 1 base, with 10 bases separating them. The CDR3 protein is CASSLGITGNTEAFF. CDR3 nucleotides: TGTGCCAGCAGTTTAGGCATCACAGGGAACACTGAAGCTTTCTTT.

The chain is built from TRBV20-1 and TRBJ1-2; D is ambiguous. Germline CDR1 and CDR2: DFQATT and SNEGSKA (reference sequence). V was pared by 0 bases and J by 12 bases, with 20 bases between. The CDR3 sequence is 14 residues long. In DNA, the CDR3 is TGCAGTGCTAGAGATCCCTCGGCTGGAATTACTGACACCTTC. It specifies CSARDPSAGITDTF.

Note on this clonotype: A much larger clone differs by one base, so this may be a read error. The chain recombines TRBV11-2 with TRBJ2-2; tentatively, D is TRBD2 (6 bases). Germline V gene lookup returns CDR1 SGHAT and CDR2 FQNNGV. The CDR3 sequence is 16 residues long. This CDR3 is CACSPAGGVNTGELFF. CDR3 in DNA: TGTGCCTGCAGCCCGGCCGGAGGGGTGAACACCGGGGAGCTGTTTTTT.

This clonotype was found a few times. This chain connects TRBV27 to TRBJ2-5, with 8 bases lining up with TRBD1. The trim removed 2 bases at V and 13 bases at J, leaving 3 bases unmatched. The V gene's germline CDR1 is MNHEY and CDR2 SMNVEV (reference sequence). This CDR3 is built from 11 residues. Here the CDR3 DNA reads TGTGCCAGCAGTTTAGGACAGGGCCTGTACTTC. This sequence encodes CASSLGQGLYF.

The table lists this clonotype with a few counts. V gene TRBV6-4 combines with J gene TRBJ2-3; no clear D gene. CDR1 is MRHNA, CDR2 SNTAGT, per germline. The CDR3 length is 13 residues. V was cut by 2 bases and J by 2 bases, with 5 bases left in between. The CDR3 coding sequence is TGTGCCAGCAGTGACGGGCACACAGATACGCAGTATTTT. Amino acid sequence: CASSDGHTDTQYF.

Details on this clonotype: This may be a read error: a much more frequent sequence differs by one nucleotide. The DNA of the CDR3 is TGTGCCAGCAGCCCCGTGATGGGGGGGCAGACGAATGAGCAGTTCTTC. It encodes CASSPVMGGQTNEQFF. The chain employs TRBV9 and TRBJ2-1, with D possibly being TRBD2 (7 bases). Trimming left V 4 bases short and J 7 bases short, with 21 bases between. The CDR3 length is 16 residues. Germline V gene data show CDR1 as SGDLS and CDR2 as YYNGEE.

The CDR3 sequence is CASSPLTGIFYGYTF. In DNA form, the CDR3 reads TGTGCCAGCAGCCCCCTCACAGGGATCTTCTATGGCTACACCTTC. The chain employs TRBV3-1 and TRBJ1-2, with a tentative D call TRBD1 (6 bases). V was shortened by 4 bases and J by 4 bases, with 16 bases between the two germline ends. Germline V gene lookup returns CDR1 LGHDT and CDR2 YNNKEL (reference sequence). The CDR3 runs 15 residues.

This clonotype was recorded a few times. V gene TRBV20-1 combines with J gene TRBJ1-5; tentatively, D is TRBD1 (5 bases). The CDR3 has 14 residues. V was pared by 6 bases and J by 1 base, with 13 bases between. Germline V lookup: CDR1 DFQATT, CDR2 SNEGSKA (reference sequence). The CDR3 DNA sequence: TGCAGTGCCAACTCGGGACGGAGCAATCAGCCCCAGCATTTT. Translated: CSANSGRSNQPQHF.

This chain joins TRBV6-6 and TRBJ2-3; 8 nucleotides agree with TRBD1. Germline CDR1 MNHNY, CDR2 SVGAGI (reference sequence). V lost 5 bases, J lost 5 bases, and 6 bases stayed unmatched. This CDR3 region has 14 residues. CDR3 in amino acids: CASSTPGGEDTQYF. The CDR3, as DNA: TGTGCCAGCAGTACCCCAGGGGGCGAAGATACGCAGTATTTT.

A few counts support this clonotype. The V call is TRBV27, the J call TRBJ2-7; 10 nucleotides match TRBD2. CDR1 is MNHEY and CDR2 is SMNVEV in the germline V gene (reference sequence). The CDR3 runs 14 residues. J gave up 3 bases and V 2 bases, and 1 base lay outside the gene matches. The CDR3 bases are TGTGCCAGCAGTTTACTAGCGGGGGACTACGAGCAGTACTTC. Translated: CASSLLAGDYEQYF.

This clonotype was found once. The chain uses TRBV6-2 or TRBV6-3 and TRBJ2-1; 10 bases map to TRBD2. V was clipped by 6 bases and J by 4 bases; unmatched bases: 9. The germline gives CDR1 MNHEY, CDR2 SVGEGT. The CDR3 length is 16 residues. The CDR3 coding sequence is TGTGCCAGCAGACCCCGGACTAGCGGTCTTTACAATGAGCAGTTCTTC. It is translated as CASRPRTSGLYNEQFF.

This chain links TRBV7-9 with TRBJ2-7, with D maybe TRBD1 (7 bases). The CDR3 consists of 14 residues. Germline CDR1 and CDR2: SEHNR and FQNEAQ (reference sequence). V shed 5 bases and J shed 2 bases, with 13 bases lying between them. CDR3 sequence reads: CASSPRGTAYEQYF. The CDR3 nucleotides read TGTGCCAGCAGCCCCCGGGGGACAGCCTACGAGCAGTACTTC.

The V gene is TRBV5-5, the J gene TRBJ2-5, with D maybe TRBD2 (6 bases). V was cut by 5 bases and J by 1 base, with 12 bases left in between. Germline-derived CDR1 and CDR2 are SGHKS and YYEKEE (reference sequence). There are 14 residues in the CDR3. The CDR3 spells CASSSVAAQETQYF. The CDR3 nucleotides read TGTGCCAGCAGTTCCGTAGCGGCCCAAGAGACCCAGTACTTC.

This clonotype was found a few times. J is TRBJ2-5 and V is TRBV6-5; D remains ambiguous. This CDR3 has 13 residues. Trimming left V 0 bases short and J 5 bases short, with 7 bases between. CDR1 and CDR2 from the germline V gene are MNHEY and SVGAGI. DNA of the CDR3: TGTGCCAGCAGTTACTCGACCCCGGAGACCCAGTACTTC. This gives the protein CASSYSTPETQYF.

This clonotype was counted at least ten times. CDR3 sequence: CASSYNYEQYF. The DNA of the CDR3 is TGTGCCAGCAGTTACAACTACGAGCAGTACTTC. The chain combines TRBV6-6 with TRBJ2-7; D remains ambiguous. V lost 2 bases, J lost 3 bases, and 2 bases lay in between. Germline V gene sequence: CDR1 MNHNY, CDR2 SVGAGI (reference sequence). The CDR3 spans 11 residues.

This clonotype showed up just a few times. The chain employs TRBV4-2 and TRBJ2-3, with 7 nucleotides matching TRBD2. CDR3 length: 15 amino acids. With V trimmed by 1 base and J by 7 bases, 8 bases remained unmatched. From germline, CDR1 is LGHNA and CDR2 YNFKEQ. CDR3 in DNA: TGTGCCAGCAGCCAAGGGACTAGGCTGGAAAATACGCAGTATTTT. Translating gives CASSQGTRLENTQYF.

This clonotype has just a few counts. V and J are TRBV2 and TRBJ1-6; 7 nucleotides align to TRBD1. Germline CDR1 and CDR2: SNHLY and FYNNEI. CDR3 size: 15 residues. The V gene end was trimmed by 5 bases and the J gene end by 13 bases; junction bases not matched to a gene: 14. This CDR3 reads CASSRTDRDMRPLHF. CDR3 sequence (DNA): TGTGCCAGCAGTCGAACCGACAGGGATATGAGGCCCCTCCACTTT.

V is TRBV6-2 or TRBV6-3 and J is TRBJ2-6; TRBD1 matches 7 bases. Germline CDR1 is MNHEY and CDR2 is SVGEGT. The CDR3 has 16 residues. V gave up 7 bases and J gave up 0 bases; unmatched junction bases: 6. The CDR3 reads CASKSGTVSGANVLTF. In nucleotides, the CDR3 is TGTGCCAGCAAAAGTGGGACAGTCTCTGGGGCCAACGTCCTGACTTTC.